These T cell receptor beta chains were read from a single sample in a study of CD8 T cells in ankylosing spondylitis. MiXCR was run by TCRdb on the 5' RACE reads, yielding one entry per CDR3 protein. This sample has approximately 140,000 distinct CDR3 sequences, with around two fifths found just once. Specimen: synovial fluid, either unsorted or a sorted T cell fraction (not recorded which). All receptors come from a male donor with ankylosing spondylitis. CDR3s leave out the opening cysteine and the closing phenylalanine or tryptophan. Fields, in order: V gene, clone size, CDR3 protein. Only part of the rows carry a size: once, few, many, or a class if the clone is expanded.

TRBV20-1,NA,SARLVSEQY
TRBV4-1,few,ASSQVGGRDTEAF
TRBV30,NA,AWSTPHRGETEAF
TRBV9,many,ASNRTPSGGVTEAF
TRBV9,few,ASSVWGTNTGELF
TRBV15,NA,ATLKGRRVGRGDYNEQF
TRBV2,NA,ASSQRRLRY
TRBV5-1,once,ASSSYSCQETQY
TRBV20-1,NA,SAATGDLLPSEQF
TRBV7-9,NA,ASSPYGGYLNNEQF
TRBV24-1,NA,ATSDWTSGSGELF
TRBV29-1,NA,SVVGVNTGELF
TRBV14,NA,ASSQVFGENTEAF
TRBV15,few,ATSWTPYRAGELF
TRBV29-1,NA,SVEDWGGAEDTEAF
TRBV6-1,NA,ASSLIPGQGADEQY